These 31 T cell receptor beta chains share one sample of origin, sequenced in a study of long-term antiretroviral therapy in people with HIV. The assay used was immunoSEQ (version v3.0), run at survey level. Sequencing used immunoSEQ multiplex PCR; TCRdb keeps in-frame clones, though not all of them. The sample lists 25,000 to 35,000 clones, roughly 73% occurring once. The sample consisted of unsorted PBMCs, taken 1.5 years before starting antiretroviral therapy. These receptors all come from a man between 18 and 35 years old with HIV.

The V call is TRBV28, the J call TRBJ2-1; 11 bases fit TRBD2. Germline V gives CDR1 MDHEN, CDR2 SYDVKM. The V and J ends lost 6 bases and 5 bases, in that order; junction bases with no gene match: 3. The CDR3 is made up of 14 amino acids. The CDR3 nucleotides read TGTGCCAGCAGCTTGACTAGCGGGAACAATGAGCAGTTCTTC. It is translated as CASSLTSGNNEQFF.

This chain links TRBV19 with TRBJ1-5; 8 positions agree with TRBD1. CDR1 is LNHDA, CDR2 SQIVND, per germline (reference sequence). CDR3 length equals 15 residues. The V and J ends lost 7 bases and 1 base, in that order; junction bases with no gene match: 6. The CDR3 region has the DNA TGTGCCAGTAAAGATCAGGGGGCAAGCAATCAGCCCCAGCATTTT. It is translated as CASKDQGASNQPQHF. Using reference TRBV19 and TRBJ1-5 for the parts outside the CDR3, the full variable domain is DGGITQSPKYLFRKEGQNVTLSCEQNLNHDAMYWYRQDPGQGLRLIYYSQIVNDFQKGDIAEGYSVSREKKESFPLTVTSAQKNPTAFYLCASKDQGASNQPQHFGDGTRLSIL.

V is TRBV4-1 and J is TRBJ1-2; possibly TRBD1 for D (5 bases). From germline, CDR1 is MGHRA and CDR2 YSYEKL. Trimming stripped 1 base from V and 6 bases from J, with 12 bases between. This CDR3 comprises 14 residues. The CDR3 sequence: CASSQVGRKHGYTF. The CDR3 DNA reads TGCGCCAGCAGCCAAGTGGGACGGAAGCATGGCTACACCTTC.

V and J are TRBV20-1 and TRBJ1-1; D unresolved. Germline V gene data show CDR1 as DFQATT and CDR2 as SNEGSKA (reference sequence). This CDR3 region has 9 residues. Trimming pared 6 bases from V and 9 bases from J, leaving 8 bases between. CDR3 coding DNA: TGCAGTGCCCAGGACCAAGCTTTCTTT. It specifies CSAQDQAFF.

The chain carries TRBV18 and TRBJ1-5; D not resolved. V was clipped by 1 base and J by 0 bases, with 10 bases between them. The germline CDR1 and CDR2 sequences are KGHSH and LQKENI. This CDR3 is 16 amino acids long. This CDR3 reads CASSPRAVDSNQPQHF. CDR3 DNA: TGTGCCAGCTCACCACGGGCGGTTGATAGCAATCAGCCCCAGCATTTT.

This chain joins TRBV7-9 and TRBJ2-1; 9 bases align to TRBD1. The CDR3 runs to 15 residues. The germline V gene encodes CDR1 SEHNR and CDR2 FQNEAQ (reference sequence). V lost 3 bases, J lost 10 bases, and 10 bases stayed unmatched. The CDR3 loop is CASSFRGQGKGEQFF. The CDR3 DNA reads TGTGCCAGCAGCTTCCGCGGACAGGGGAAAGGAGAGCAGTTCTTC. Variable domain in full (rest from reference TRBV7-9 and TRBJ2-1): DTGVSQNPRHKITKRGQNVTFRCDPISEHNRLYWYRQTLGQGPEFLTYFQNEAQLEKSRLLSDRFSAERPKGSFSTLEIQRTEQGDSAMYLCASSFRGQGKGEQFFGPGTRLTVL.

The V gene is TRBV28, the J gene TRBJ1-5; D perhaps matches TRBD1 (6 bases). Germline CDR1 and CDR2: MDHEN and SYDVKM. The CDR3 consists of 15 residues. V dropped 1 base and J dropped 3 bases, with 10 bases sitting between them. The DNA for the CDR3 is TGTGCCAGCAGTTTATACGACAGGTTCAATCAGCCCCAGCATTTT. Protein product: CASSLYDRFNQPQHF.

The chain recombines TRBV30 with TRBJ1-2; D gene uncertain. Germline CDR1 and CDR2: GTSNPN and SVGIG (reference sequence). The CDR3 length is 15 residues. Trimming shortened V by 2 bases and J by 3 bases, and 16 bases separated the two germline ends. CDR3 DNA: TGTGCCTGGAGTCCGGCGGGCGAGGATCACTATGGCTACACCTTC. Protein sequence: CAWSPAGEDHYGYTF.

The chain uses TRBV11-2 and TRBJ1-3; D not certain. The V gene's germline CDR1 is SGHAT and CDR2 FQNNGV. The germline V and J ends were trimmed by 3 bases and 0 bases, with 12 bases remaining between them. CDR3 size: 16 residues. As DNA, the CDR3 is TGTGCCAGCAGCTTCTCAGCGTCGAGCTCTGGAAACACCATATATTTT. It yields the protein CASSFSASSSGNTIYF. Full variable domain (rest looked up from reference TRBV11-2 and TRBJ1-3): EAGVAQSPRYKIIEKRQSVAFWCNPISGHATLYWYQQILGQGPKLLIQFQNNGVVDDSQLPKDRFSAERLKGVDSTLKIQPAKLEDSAVYLCASSFSASSSGNTIYFGEGSWLTVV.

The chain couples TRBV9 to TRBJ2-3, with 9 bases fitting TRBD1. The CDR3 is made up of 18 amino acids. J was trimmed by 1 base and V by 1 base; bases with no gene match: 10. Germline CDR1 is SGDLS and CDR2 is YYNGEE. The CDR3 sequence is CASSVSSRTGVGTDTQYF. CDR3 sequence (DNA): TGTGCCAGCAGCGTATCTTCTCGGACAGGGGTGGGCACAGATACGCAGTATTTT.

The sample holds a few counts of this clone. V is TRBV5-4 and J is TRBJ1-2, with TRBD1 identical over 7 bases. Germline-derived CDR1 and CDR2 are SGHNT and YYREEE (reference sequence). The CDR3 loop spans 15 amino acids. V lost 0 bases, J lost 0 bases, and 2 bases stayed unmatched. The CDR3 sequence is CASSLGQGTNYGYTF. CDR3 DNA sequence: TGTGCCAGCAGCTTGGGACAGGGTACTAACTATGGCTACACCTTC. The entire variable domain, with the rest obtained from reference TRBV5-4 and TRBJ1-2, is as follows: ETGVTQSPTHLIKTRGQQVTLRCSSQSGHNTVSWYQQALGQGPQFIFQYYREEENGRGNFPPRFSGLQFPNYSSELNVNALELDDSALYLCASSLGQGTNYGYTFGSGTRLTVV.

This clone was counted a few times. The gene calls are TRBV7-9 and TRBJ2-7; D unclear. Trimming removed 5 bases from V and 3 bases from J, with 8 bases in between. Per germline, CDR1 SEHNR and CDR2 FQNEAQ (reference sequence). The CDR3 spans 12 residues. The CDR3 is CASSVDLYEQYF. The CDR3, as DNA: TGTGCCAGCAGCGTAGACCTCTACGAGCAGTACTTC.

CDR3 sequence: CASSSGGTGGFEAFF. The DNA for the CDR3 is TGTGCCAGCAGCAGTGGGGGGACAGGGGGTTTTGAAGCTTTCTTT. This sequence joins TRBV28 and TRBJ1-1; 11 bases map to TRBD1. Trimming at V came to 6 bases and at J to 7 bases, leaving 10 bases not matched to a gene. From germline, CDR1 is MDHEN and CDR2 SYDVKM. The CDR3 loop spans 15 amino acids.

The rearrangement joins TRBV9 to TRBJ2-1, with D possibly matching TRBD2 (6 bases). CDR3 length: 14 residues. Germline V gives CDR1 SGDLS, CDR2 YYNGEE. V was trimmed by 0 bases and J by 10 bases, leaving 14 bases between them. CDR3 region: CASSVGGETREQFF. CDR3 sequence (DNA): TGTGCCAGCAGCGTAGGGGGGGAAACTAGGGAGCAGTTCTTC.

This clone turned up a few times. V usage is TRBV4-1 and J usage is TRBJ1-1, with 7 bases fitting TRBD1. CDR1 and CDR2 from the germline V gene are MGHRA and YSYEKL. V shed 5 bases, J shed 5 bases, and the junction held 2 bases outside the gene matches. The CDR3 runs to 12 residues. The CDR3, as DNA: TGCGCCAGCAGCAACAGGGGAACTGAAGCTTTCTTT. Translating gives CASSNRGTEAFF.

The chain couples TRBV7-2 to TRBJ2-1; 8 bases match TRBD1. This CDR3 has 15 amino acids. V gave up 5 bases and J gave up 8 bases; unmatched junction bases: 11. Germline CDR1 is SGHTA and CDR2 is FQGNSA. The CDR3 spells CASSPQGAVFDEQFF. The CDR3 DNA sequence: TGTGCCAGCAGCCCGCAGGGGGCGGTTTTTGATGAGCAGTTCTTC. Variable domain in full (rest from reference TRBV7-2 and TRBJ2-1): GAGVSQSPSNKVTEKGKDVELRCDPISGHTALYWYRQSLGQGLEFLIYFQGNSAPDKSGLPSDRFSAERTGGSVSTLTIQRTQQEDSAVYLCASSPQGAVFDEQFFGPGTRLTVL.

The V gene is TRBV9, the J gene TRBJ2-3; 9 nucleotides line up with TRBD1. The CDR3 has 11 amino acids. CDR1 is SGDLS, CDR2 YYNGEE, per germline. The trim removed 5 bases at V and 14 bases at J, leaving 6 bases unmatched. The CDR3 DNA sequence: TGTGCCAGCAGTCCGGGACAGGGCTTGTATTTT. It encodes CASSPGQGLYF.

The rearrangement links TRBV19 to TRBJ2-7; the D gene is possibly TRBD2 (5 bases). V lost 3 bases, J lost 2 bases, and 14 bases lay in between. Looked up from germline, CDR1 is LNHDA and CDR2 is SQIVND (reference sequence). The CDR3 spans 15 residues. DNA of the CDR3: TGTGCCAGTAGTATTTACAGCGGTCCGACCTACGAGCAGTACTTC. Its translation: CASSIYSGPTYEQYF.

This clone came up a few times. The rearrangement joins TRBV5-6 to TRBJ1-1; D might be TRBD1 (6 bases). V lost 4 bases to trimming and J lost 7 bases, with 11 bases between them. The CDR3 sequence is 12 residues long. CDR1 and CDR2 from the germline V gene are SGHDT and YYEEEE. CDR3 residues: CASSPDRVEAFF. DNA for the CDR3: TGTGCCAGCAGCCCGGACAGAGTTGAAGCTTTCTTT. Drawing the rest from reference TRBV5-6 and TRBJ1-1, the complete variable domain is DAGVTQSPTHLIKTRGQQVTLRCSPKSGHDTVSWYQQALGQGPQFIFQYYEEEERQRGNFPDRFSGHQFPNYSSELNVNALLLGDSALYLCASSPDRVEAFFGQGTRLTVV.

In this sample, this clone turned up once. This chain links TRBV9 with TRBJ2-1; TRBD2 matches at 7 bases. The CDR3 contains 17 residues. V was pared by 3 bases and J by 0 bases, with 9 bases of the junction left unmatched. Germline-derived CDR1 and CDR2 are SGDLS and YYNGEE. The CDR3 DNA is TGTGCCAGCAGCGGCCGGGACTACCAGAGCTCCTACAATGAGCAGTTCTTC. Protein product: CASSGRDYQSSYNEQFF.

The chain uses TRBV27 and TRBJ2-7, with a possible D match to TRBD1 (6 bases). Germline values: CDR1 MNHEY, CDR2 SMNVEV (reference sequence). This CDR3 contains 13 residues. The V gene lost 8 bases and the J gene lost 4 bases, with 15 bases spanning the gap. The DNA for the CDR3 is TGTGCCAGCTCTTCCTCCCAGGGGTACGAGCAGTACTTC. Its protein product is CASSSSQGYEQYF.

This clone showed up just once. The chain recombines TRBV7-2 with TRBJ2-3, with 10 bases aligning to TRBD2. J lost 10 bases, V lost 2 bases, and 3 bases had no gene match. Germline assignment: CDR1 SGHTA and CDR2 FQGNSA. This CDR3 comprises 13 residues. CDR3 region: CASSLKRGGPQYF. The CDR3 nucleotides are TGTGCCAGCAGCTTAAAGCGGGGGGGCCCGCAGTATTTT.

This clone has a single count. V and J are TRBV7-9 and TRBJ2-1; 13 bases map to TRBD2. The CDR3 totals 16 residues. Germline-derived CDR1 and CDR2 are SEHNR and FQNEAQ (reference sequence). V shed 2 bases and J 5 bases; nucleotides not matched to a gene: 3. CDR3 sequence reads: CASSLLGLAGNNEQFF. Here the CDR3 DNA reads TGTGCCAGCAGCTTACTGGGACTAGCGGGAAACAATGAGCAGTTCTTC.

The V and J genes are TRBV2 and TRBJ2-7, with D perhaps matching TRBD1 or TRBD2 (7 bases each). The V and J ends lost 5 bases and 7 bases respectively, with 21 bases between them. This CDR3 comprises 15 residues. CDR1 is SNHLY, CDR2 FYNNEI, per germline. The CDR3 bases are TGTGCCAGCAGTATTCAGGGGGACGGGAGGTTTGAGCAGTACTTC. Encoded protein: CASSIQGDGRFEQYF.

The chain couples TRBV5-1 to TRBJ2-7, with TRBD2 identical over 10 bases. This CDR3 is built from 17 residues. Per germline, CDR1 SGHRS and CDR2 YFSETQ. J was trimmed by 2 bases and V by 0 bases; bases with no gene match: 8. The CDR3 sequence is CASSLGLTSGVPYEQYF. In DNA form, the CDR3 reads TGCGCCAGCAGCTTGGGATTAACTAGCGGGGTCCCCTACGAGCAGTACTTC.

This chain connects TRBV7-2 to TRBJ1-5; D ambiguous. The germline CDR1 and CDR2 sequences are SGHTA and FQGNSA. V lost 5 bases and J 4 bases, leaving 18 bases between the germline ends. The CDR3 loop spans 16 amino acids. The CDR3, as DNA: TGTGCCAGCAGCCCGACGCTTATTACACCTAATCAGCCCCAGCATTTT. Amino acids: CASSPTLITPNQPQHF. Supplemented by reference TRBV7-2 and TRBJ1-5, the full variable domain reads GAGVSQSPSNKVTEKGKDVELRCDPISGHTALYWYRQSLGQGLEFLIYFQGNSAPDKSGLPSDRFSAERTGGSVSTLTIQRTQQEDSAVYLCASSPTLITPNQPQHFGDGTRLSIL.

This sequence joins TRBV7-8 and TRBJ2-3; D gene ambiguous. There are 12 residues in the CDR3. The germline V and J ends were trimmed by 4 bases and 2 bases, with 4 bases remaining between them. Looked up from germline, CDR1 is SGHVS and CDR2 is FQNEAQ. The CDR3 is CASSYYTDTQYF. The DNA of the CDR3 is TGTGCCAGCAGCTACTACACAGATACGCAGTATTTT.

This CDR3 is CASSQGTVYGYTF. The CDR3 DNA is TGTGCCAGCAGCCAAGGGACAGTCTATGGCTACACCTTC. This chain uses TRBV7-3 with TRBJ1-2; 7 bases are a match to TRBD1. The J segment lost 4 bases and the V segment lost 5 bases, leaving 4 bases of the junction unmatched. CDR3 length: 13 amino acids. Germline assignment: CDR1 SGHTA and CDR2 FQGTGA.

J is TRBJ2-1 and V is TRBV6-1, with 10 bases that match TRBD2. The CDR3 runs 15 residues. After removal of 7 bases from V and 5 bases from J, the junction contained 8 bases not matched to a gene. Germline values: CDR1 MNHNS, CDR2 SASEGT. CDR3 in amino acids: CASTQLAGLDNEQFF. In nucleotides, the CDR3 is TGTGCCAGCACCCAACTAGCGGGACTTGACAATGAGCAGTTCTTC.

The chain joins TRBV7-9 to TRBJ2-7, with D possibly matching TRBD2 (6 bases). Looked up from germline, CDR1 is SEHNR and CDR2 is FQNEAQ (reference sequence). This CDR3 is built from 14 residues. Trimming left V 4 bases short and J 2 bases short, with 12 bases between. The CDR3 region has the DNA TGTGCCAGCAGCTCCGGGACTGGGACCTACGAGCAGTACTTC. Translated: CASSSGTGTYEQYF.

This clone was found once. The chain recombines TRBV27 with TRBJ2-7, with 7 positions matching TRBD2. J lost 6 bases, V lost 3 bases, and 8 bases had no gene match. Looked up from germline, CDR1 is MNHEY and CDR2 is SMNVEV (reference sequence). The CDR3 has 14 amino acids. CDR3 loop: CASSLLGWGGEQYF. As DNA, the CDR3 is TGTGCCAGCAGTTTGCTGGGGTGGGGGGGCGAGCAGTACTTC.